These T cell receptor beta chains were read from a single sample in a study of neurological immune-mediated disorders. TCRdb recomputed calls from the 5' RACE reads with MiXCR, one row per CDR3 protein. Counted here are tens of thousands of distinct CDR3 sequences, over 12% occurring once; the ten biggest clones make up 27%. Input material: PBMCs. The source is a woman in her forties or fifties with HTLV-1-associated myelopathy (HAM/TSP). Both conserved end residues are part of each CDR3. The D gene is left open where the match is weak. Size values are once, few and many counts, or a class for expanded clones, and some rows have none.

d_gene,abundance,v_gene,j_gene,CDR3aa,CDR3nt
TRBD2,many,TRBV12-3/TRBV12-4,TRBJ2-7,CASSLLGLASEQYF,TGTGCCAGCAGTTTACTGGGACTAGCCTCCGAGCAGTACTTC
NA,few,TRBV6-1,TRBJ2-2,CASSALTGYTGELFF,TGTGCCAGCAGTGCTCTTACAGGGTACACCGGGGAGCTGTTTTTT
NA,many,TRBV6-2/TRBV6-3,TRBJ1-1,CASSSPHYSDGITEAFF,TGTGCCAGCAGTTCGCCCCACTATTCGGATGGGATCACTGAAGCTTTCTTT
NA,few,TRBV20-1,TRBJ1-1,CSARAGYDTEAFF,TGCAGTGCTAGAGCAGGGTACGACACTGAAGCTTTCTTT
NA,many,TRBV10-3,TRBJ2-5,CAISGGSQETQYF,TGTGCCATCAGCGGGGGCTCCCAAGAGACCCAGTACTTC
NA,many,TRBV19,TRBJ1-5,CASSSLGGAQPQHF,TGTGCCAGTAGTAGCCTGGGGGGGGCTCAGCCCCAGCATTTT
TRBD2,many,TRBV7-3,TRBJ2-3,CASSLVAGGTDTQYF,TGTGCCAGCAGCTTAGTAGCGGGGGGCACAGATACGCAGTATTTT
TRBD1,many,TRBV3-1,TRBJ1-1,CASSRDRGEAFF,TGTGCCAGCAGCCGGGACAGGGGCGAAGCTTTCTTT
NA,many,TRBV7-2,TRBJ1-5,CASSLALGNQPQHF,TGTGCCAGCAGCTTAGCGCTGGGCAATCAGCCCCAGCATTTT
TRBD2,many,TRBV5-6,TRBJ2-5,CASSIGLAGQETQYF,TGTGCCAGCAGCATCGGACTAGCGGGGCAAGAGACCCAGTACTTC
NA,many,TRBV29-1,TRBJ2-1,CSVIEPGQSLNEQFF,TGCAGCGTCATAGAACCCGGACAGTCCCTCAATGAGCAGTTCTTC
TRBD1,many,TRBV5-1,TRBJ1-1,CASSLTGGRGYTEAFF,TGCGCCAGCAGCTTGACAGGGGGTCGGGGGTACACTGAAGCTTTCTTT
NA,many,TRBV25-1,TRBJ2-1,CASSPFYNEQFF,TGTGCCAGCAGTCCATTCTACAATGAGCAGTTCTTC
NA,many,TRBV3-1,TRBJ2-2,CASSQAGVTGELFF,TGTGCCAGCAGCCAAGCGGGGGTGACCGGGGAGCTGTTTTTT
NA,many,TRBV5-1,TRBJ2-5,CASSLDGTQQETQYF,TGCGCCAGCAGCTTGGACGGGACACAGCAAGAGACCCAGTACTTC
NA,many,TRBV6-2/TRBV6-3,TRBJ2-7,CASTTVEDNPSYEQYF,TGTGCCAGCACTACAGTGGAGGACAACCCCTCCTACGAGCAGTACTTC
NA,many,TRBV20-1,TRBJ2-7,CSVGISDEQYF,TGCAGTGTGGGGATAAGCGACGAGCAGTACTTC
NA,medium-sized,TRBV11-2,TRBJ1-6,CASSLRARSNSPLHF,TGTGCCAGCAGCTTACGGGCCCGGTCTAATTCACCCCTCCACTTT
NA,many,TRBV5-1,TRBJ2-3,CASSLDGQGRTDTQYF,TGCGCCAGCAGCTTGGACGGGCAGGGGCGCACAGATACGCAGTATTTT
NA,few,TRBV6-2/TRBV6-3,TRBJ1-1,CASSPLGWPANTEAFF,TGTGCCAGCAGCCCACTCGGTTGGCCAGCGAACACTGAAGCTTTCTTT
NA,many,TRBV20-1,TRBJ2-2,CSAEGGSSPSTGELFF,TGCAGTGCCGAGGGGGGGAGCTCCCCCTCTACCGGGGAGCTGTTTTTT
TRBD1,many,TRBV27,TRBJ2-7,CASSYRTGTYEQYF,TGTGCCAGCAGTTACCGGACAGGGACCTACGAGCAGTACTTC
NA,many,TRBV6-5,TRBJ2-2,CASSSPGGGPGELFF,TGTGCCAGCAGTTCCCCCGGGGGCGGGCCCGGGGAGCTGTTTTTT
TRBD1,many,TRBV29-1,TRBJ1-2,CSVENRGYGYTF,TGCAGCGTTGAGAACAGGGGCTATGGCTACACCTTC
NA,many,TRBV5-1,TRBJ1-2,CASSLAQAGYGYTF,TGCGCCAGCAGCTTGGCCCAAGCTGGCTATGGCTACACCTTC
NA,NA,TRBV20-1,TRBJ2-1,CSANTPVLVTRDEQFF,TGCAGTGCTAACACGCCGGTACTAGTCACGAGGGATGAGCAGTTCTTC
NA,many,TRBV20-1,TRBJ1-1,CSAQIGATEAFF,TGCAGTGCCCAAATAGGGGCCACTGAAGCTTTCTTT
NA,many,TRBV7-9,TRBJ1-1,CASSEWTANTEAFF,TGTGCCAGCAGCGAATGGACGGCGAACACTGAAGCTTTCTTT
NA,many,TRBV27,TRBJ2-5,CASSVGLPGEETQYF,TGTGCCAGCAGTGTCGGGTTACCTGGGGAAGAGACCCAGTACTTC
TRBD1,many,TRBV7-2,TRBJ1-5,CASSSLRGMQPQHF,TGTGCCAGCAGCTCTCTCAGGGGGATGCAGCCCCAGCATTTT